The T cell receptor beta chain described here comes from a study of cytomegalovirus exposure and HLA in healthy donors. Findings and limits, study-wide: Researchers counted around 160 TCR beta chains as cytomegalovirus-associated. Despite most TCR sequences being rare, some public TCRs occurred in many donors.

Notes on this clone: The antigen is unknown.

Primers for the PCR totalled 60 Vbeta and 13 Jbeta. Sequencing was performed with immunoSEQ multiplex PCR; in TCRdb, only in-frame clones are kept and a portion is missing. The table lists under 150,000 clones, 82% of them singletons. Germline CDR1 is MNHEY and CDR2 is SMNVEV (reference sequence). V dropped 5 bases and J dropped 6; count of bases not matched to a gene: 7. This CDR3 has 15 amino acids. The gene calls are TRBV27 and TRBJ2-2; 9 bases align to TRBD1. This clonotype originated in a woman in her fifties or sixties in good health and CMV-seropositive. The material sequenced was PBMCs. CDR3 residues: CASSPGTGSPGELFF. For the CDR3, the DNA is TGTGCCAGCAGTCCGGGGACAGGGAGCCCCGGGGAGCTGTTTTTT.